The entry below describes one T cell receptor beta chain. The antigen remains unidentified. These data come from a study of monozygotic twins with inflammatory bowel disease. Study-wide points: Since immunosuppressive treatments differed, patient repertoires may have gained added variability.

TCRdb reanalyzed the 5' RACE reads and collapses them to one entry per CDR3 protein, without DNA. Here the sample table reports about 210,000 distinct CDR3 sequences. The germline gives CDR1 SGHTA, CDR2 FQGTGA. This CDR3 region has 15 residues. The sequence was collected from a human donor with ulcerative colitis or Crohn's disease, or a healthy co-twin of an affected twin (not recorded which). The specimen sequenced was blood. This chain connects TRBV7-3 to TRBJ2-7; TCRdb calls TRBD2, which cannot be checked without DNA. CDR3 region: CASSSGPSGAYEQYF.